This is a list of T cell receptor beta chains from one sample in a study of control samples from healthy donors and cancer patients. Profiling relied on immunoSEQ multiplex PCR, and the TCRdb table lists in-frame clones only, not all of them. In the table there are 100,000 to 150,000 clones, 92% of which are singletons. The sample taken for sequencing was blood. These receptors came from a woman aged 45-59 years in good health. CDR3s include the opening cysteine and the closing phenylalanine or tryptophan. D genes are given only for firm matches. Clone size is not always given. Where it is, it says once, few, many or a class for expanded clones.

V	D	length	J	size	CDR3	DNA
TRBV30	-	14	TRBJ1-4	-	CAWSVPGGPRKLFF	TGTGCCTGGAGTGTACCCGGGGGCCCTAGAAAACTGTTTTTT
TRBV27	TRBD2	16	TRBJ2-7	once	CASSSAGGPQGYEQYF	TGTGCCAGCAGTTCAGCGGGAGGGCCGCAAGGCTACGAGCAGTACTTC
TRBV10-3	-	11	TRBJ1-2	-	CATSSHYGYTF	TGTGCCACCTCAAGCCACTATGGCTACACCTTC
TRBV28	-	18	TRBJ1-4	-	CASSFRFFELGANEKLFF	TGTGCCAGCAGTTTTCGTTTTTTTGAGTTAGGGGCTAATGAAAAACTGTTTTTT
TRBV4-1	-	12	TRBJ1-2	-	CASSQAGHGYTF	TGCGCCAGCAGCCAAGCAGGGCATGGCTACACCTTC
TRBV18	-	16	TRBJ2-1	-	CASSPEGLGTYNEQFF	TGTGCCAGCTCACCAGAGGGACTGGGAACCTACAATGAGCAGTTCTTC
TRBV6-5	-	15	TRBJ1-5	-	CASSRQTDSNQPQHF	TGTGCCAGCAGTCGTCAGACGGATAGCAATCAGCCCCAGCATTTT
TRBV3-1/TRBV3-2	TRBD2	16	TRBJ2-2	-	CASSQVLAGGTGELFF	TGTGCCAGCAGCCAAGTTTTAGCGGGAGGTACCGGGGAGCTGTTTTTT
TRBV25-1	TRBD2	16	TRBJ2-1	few	CASSDSTSGDYNEQFF	TGTGCCAGCAGTGACTCTACTAGCGGGGATTACAATGAGCAGTTCTTC
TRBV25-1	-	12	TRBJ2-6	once	CTSSPGANVLTF	TGTACCAGCAGTCCTGGGGCCAACGTCCTGACTTTC
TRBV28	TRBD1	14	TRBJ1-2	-	CASREPGQNYGYTF	TGTGCCAGCAGGGAACCGGGACAGAACTATGGCTACACCTTC
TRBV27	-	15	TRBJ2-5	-	CASSLNSGLQETQYF	TGTGCCAGCAGTTTAAATAGCGGCCTCCAAGAGACCCAGTACTTC
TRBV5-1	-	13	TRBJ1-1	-	CASSPNSDTEAFF	TGCGCCAGCAGCCCCAATTCGGACACTGAAGCTTTCTTT
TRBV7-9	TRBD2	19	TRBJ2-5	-	CASSSRTSGGRYPQETQYF	TGTGCCAGCAGCTCCCGGACTAGCGGGGGGCGATACCCACAAGAGACCCAGTACTTC
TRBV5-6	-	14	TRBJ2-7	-	CASSLASVTGEQYF	TGTGCCAGCAGCTTGGCCAGCGTCACGGGGGAGCAGTACTTC
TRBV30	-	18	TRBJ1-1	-	CAWSVQGHPSTSNTEAFF	TGTGCCTGGAGTGTACAGGGACACCCCTCGACGTCCAACACTGAAGCTTTCTTT
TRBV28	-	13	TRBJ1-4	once	CATEDTTNEKLFF	TGTGCCACCGAGGACACAACTAATGAAAAACTGTTTTTT
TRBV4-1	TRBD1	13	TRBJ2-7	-	CASSPPGQDEQYF	TGCGCCAGCAGCCCTCCGGGACAGGACGAGCAGTACTTC
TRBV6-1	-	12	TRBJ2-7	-	CASSEVLYEQYF	TGTGCCAGCAGTGAAGTGCTCTACGAGCAGTACTTC
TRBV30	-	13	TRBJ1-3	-	CAWSPSSGNTIYF	TGTGCCTGGAGTCCCAGCTCTGGAAACACCATATATTTT
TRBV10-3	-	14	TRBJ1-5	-	CAISARSSNQPQHF	TGTGCCATCAGTGCGCGGAGTAGCAATCAGCCCCAGCATTTT
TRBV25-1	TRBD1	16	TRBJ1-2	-	CASSELGQGAVYGYTF	TGTGCCAGCAGTGAACTGGGACAGGGGGCTGTCTATGGCTACACCTTC
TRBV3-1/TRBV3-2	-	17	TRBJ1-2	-	CASSRDVGAGVPYGYTF	TGTGCCAGCAGCCGAGACGTCGGTGCAGGGGTACCTTATGGCTACACCTTC
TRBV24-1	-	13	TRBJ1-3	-	CATAGALRDTIYF	TGTGCCACCGCGGGGGCCCTCAGGGACACCATATATTTT
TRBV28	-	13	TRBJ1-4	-	CASSSRVYEKLFF	TGTGCCAGCAGTTCCAGGGTGTATGAAAAACTGTTTTTT
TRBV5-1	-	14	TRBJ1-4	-	CASSLGHINEKLFF	TGCGCCAGCAGCTTGGGTCACATCAATGAAAAACTGTTTTTT
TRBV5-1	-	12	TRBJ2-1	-	CASNSYDNEQFF	TGCGCCAGCAACAGTTACGACAATGAGCAGTTCTTC
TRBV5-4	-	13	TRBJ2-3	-	CASSPFRGDTQYF	TGTGCCAGCAGCCCGTTCCGGGGAGATACGCAGTATTTT
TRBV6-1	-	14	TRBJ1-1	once	CATGGLNLNTEAFF	TGTGCCACGGGGGGCCTAAACTTGAACACTGAAGCTTTCTTT
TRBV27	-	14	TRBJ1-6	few	CASSFQEVSSPLHF	TGTGCCAGCAGTTTTCAGGAGGTCAGTTCACCCCTCCACTTT
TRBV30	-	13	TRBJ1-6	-	CAWSGQWNSPLHF	TGTGCCTGGAGTGGACAATGGAATTCACCCCTCCACTTT
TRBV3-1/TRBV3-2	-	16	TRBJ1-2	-	CASSQDPGGQIYGYTF	TGTGCCAGCAGCCAAGACCCCGGAGGACAGATCTATGGCTACACCTTC
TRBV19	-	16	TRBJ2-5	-	CASSIGGDRIQETQYF	TGTGCCAGTAGTATAGGGGGAGACCGTATTCAAGAGACCCAGTACTTC
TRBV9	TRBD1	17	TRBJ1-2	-	CASSVADRVGVPYGYTF	TGTGCCAGCAGCGTAGCCGACAGGGTGGGAGTTCCTTATGGCTACACCTTC
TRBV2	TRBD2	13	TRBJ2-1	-	CAGTSGSPWVQFF	TGTGCCGGGACTAGCGGGAGCCCTTGGGTTCAGTTCTTC
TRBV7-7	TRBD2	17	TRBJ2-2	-	CASSRGLAGGGTGELFF	TGTGCTAGCAGTCGGGGACTAGCGGGAGGTGGTACCGGGGAGCTGTTTTTT
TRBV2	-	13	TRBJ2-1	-	CASSERWGNEQFF	TGTGCCAGCAGTGAGAGGTGGGGCAATGAGCAGTTCTTC
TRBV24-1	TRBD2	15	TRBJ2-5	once	CATSDSGRDWETQYF	TGTGCCACCAGTGATAGTGGGAGGGATTGGGAGACCCAGTACTTC
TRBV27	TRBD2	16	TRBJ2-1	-	CASSLLAGETHNEQFF	TGTGCCAGCAGTTTATTAGCGGGAGAGACCCACAATGAGCAGTTCTTC
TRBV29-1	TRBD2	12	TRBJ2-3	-	CSGIAGKDTQYF	TGCAGCGGGATAGCGGGGAAAGATACGCAGTATTTT
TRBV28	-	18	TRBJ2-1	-	CASSSSRQGPISYNEQFF	TGTGCCAGCAGTTCTTCCCGCCAGGGGCCGATCTCCTACAATGAGCAGTTCTTC
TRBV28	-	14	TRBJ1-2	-	CASSFTGGEGGYTF	TGTGCCAGCAGTTTTACGGGAGGGGAGGGTGGCTACACCTTC
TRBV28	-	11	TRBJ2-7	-	CASSSSFQSYF	TGTGCCAGCAGTTCCTCGTTCCAATCGTACTTC
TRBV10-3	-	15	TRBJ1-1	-	CAISDKSRENTEAFF	TGTGCCATCAGTGATAAGAGCCGGGAGAACACTGAAGCTTTCTTT
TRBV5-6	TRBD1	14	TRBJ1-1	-	CASSIGQGGTEAFF	TGTGCCAGCAGTATTGGACAGGGCGGGACTGAAGCTTTCTTT
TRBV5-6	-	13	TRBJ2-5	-	CASSLGMEETQYF	TGTGCCAGCAGCTTGGGTATGGAAGAGACCCAGTACTTC
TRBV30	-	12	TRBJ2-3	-	CAWALRTDTQYF	TGTGCCTGGGCCCTCCGCACAGATACGCAGTATTTT
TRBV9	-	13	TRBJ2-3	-	CASSVGEDDTQYF	TGTGCCAGCAGCGTAGGGGAGGACGATACGCAGTATTTT
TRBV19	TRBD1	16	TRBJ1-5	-	CASSPPGTVRNQPQHF	TGTGCCAGTAGCCCCCCCGGGACAGTCCGAAATCAGCCCCAGCATTTT
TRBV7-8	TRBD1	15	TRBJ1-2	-	CASSNYQGEDYGYTF	TGTGCCAGCAGCAATTATCAGGGGGAGGACTATGGCTACACCTTC
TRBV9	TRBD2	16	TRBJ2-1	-	CASSAARLAGGNEQFF	TGTGCCAGCAGCGCCGCCCGACTAGCGGGGGGCAATGAGCAGTTCTTC
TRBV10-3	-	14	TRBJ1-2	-	CAISESGVNYGYTF	TGTGCCATCAGTGAGTCTGGGGTTAACTATGGCTACACCTTC
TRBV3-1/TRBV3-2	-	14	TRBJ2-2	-	CASSPGPATGELFF	TGTGCCAGCAGCCCGGGCCCCGCCACCGGGGAGCTGTTTTTT
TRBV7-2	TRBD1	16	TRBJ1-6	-	CASSSMTGESNSPLHF	TGTGCCAGCAGCTCGATGACAGGGGAATCAAATTCACCCCTCCACTTT
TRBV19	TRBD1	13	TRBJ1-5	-	CASSDRGNFNQHF	TGTGCCAGTAGTGACAGGGGCAACTTTAACCAGCATTTT